This T cell receptor beta chain was recovered during a study of tumor and adjacent non-tumor tissue in lung cancer. Findings and limits, study-wide: In normal lung, the top 100 clones were significantly more dominant than in tumor. TCR diversity was significantly greater in tumor than normal lung tissue.

The template was RNA from unsorted bulk tissue. Newly diagnosed lung cancer patients had thoracic surgery in China, August–late 2014, without prior chemotherapy. The germline V and J ends were trimmed by 6 bases and 10 bases, with 18 bases remaining between them. This CDR3 is built from 14 residues. In the case of this clonotype: Its specificity is unknown. This clone may be a read error of a much larger clone one base away.

Three rounds of nested PCR, following a modified ARM-PCR protocol, produced the TCRbeta library. TCRdb analysed the multiplex PCR reads with MiXCR anew, one entry per CDR3 protein. The sample includes 200,000 to 250,000 distinct CDR3 sequences, 60% to 85% of them seen just once. This TCR was recovered from a man aged 60-69 years with non-small cell lung cancer. The V call is TRBV12-3 or TRBV12-4, the J call TRBJ1-4, with D perhaps matching TRBD1 (5 bases). The sample consisted of lung tumor tissue. As DNA, the CDR3 is TGTGCCAGCAGCCTGGACATTTCGCCTGTAAAACTGTTTTTT. Its translation is CASSLDISPVKLFF.